This T cell receptor beta chain originates from a study of shared clonotypes between healthy human individuals. The CDR3 is 14 residues long. Trimming cost V 7 bases and J 0 bases; bases outside gene matches: 3. Germline V gives CDR1 ENHRY, CDR2 SYGVKD. The table came from immunoSEQ multiplex PCR; TCRdb's copy has only in-frame clones and leaves some out. The sample shows roughly 500,000 clones, roughly 83% of them seen only once. This TCR came from a woman between 40 and 55 years old in good health. Some clones in this sample may be carry-over from other donors' samples. The sample was PBMCs. This chain joins TRBV10-3 and TRBJ1-1; TRBD1 agrees at 9 bases. For the CDR3, the DNA is TGTGCCATCACCACAGGGGGCCTGAACACTGAAGCTTTCTTT. This translates into CAITTGGLNTEAFF.